Sequencing of this TCR beta chain was carried out in a study of cytomegalovirus exposure and HLA in healthy donors (dated by TCRdb to 2016 to 2017). Regarding the research as a whole: In an earlier analysis of some 610 of the donors, 250 to 350 Gb of sequence data and 90 million to 120 million unique TCR beta sequences from about 180 million T cells were reported. About 300 gigabases of sequencing data and approximately 85 million unique TCR sequences were included in an early release covering several hundred HLA-typed donors. The genetic ancestry cluster associated with self-reported Caucasian donors included 81% of the approximately 430 genotyped donors. The study aimed to test whether signatures of past pathogen exposure could be identified by cataloging public T cell receptors. The study used immunosequencing to profile the T cell repertoires of some 600 subjects and linked those repertoires to cytomegalovirus serostatus. A separate validation cohort of roughly 130 different subjects was used in addition to the approximately 700-subject first cohort. High-throughput TCR immunosequencing, statistical association of individual TCRs with disease status, and machine learning were combined to predict cytomegalovirus infection status. A later analysis re-analyzed previously published TCR beta repertoires from roughly 630 donors and added high-resolution HLA genotyping to study TCR occurrence patterns. Rather than drawing on any new phenotypic data, the later analysis identified candidate immune exposures from TCR beta sequences and the way those sequences occurred across donors. In an earlier analysis of 550 to 700 of the donors, high-throughput TCR beta sequencing was used to judge whether each TCR beta V gene segment behaved as functional or pseudogenic. Donor age, sex, ethnicity and CMV serostatus were collected together with the repertoire data. A later genetic analysis took genome-wide SNP genotypes for about 55% of the roughly 700 donors and used that subset as a discovery cohort. Every discovery cohort repertoire had been produced on one sequencing platform. Class I and class II HLA loci were covered by the typing at four-digit resolution. Typing coverage differed by locus: A, B, C, DRB1 and DQB1 were typed in roughly 620-640 donors, DQA1 in about 500, DPA1 in around 610, and DPB1 in roughly 450. About five DR-DQ haplotypes were treated as single units for association and clustering because of strong linkage in the cohort. Across approximately 400 genotyped donors of the cohort, an average of about 250,000 unique TCR beta nucleotide sequences per donor were sequenced, and roughly 18% of those sequences were non-productive.

What the research found in general, with its limitations: Because counts were too low, 15 or so rarely observed V segments, including chromosome 9 orphons, were excluded from the earlier analysis of around 590 of the donors. In an earlier analysis of several hundred of the donors, most TCR beta V segments were observed in productive rearrangements about 90% or about 30% of the time, broadly matching IMGT annotations. A further reported finding was that TCR beta sequences accurately predicted the HLA-A and HLA-B alleles for most subjects in the first cohort. In a later genetic analysis, a missense DCLRE1C variant was associated with V-gene and J-gene trimming of TCR beta chains, and the association was replicated in an independent cohort. According to a later analysis, parvovirus B19, influenza, CMV and Epstein-Barr virus appeared linked to several top co-occurrence clusters. It was suggested by the authors that the approach could potentially be generalized to other disease states and immunological phenotypes. At a false discovery rate of 0.05, a later analysis linked 15,000 to 20,000 TCR beta sequences to specific HLA alleles. In vitro tests confirmed that a few of the cytomegalovirus-associated TCR beta chains recognize cytomegalovirus antigens. The study listed 164 TCR beta chains as associated with cytomegalovirus. The classifier was reported to diagnose cytomegalovirus status with high specificity and sensitivity in both the original cohort and the validation cohort. In a later analysis, most CMV-associated TCR beta chains were found to appear HLA-restricted, with HLA associations seemingly driven largely by CMV exposure. Strong co-occurrence of HLA alleles, especially DR and DQ, made assigning TCR associations to individual alleles difficult. A group of highly shared sequence variants was considered likely to be a technical artifact of the sequencing pipeline. Correlated functional status among segregating V segments might reflect linkage disequilibrium, but an unknown experimental factor could not be ruled out. Some IMGT-functional V segments, including TRBV6-2 and TRBV6-3, could not be distinguished by the 87-base-pair reads and were therefore excluded. Compared with equally common non-associated chains, HLA-associated TCR beta chains in a later analysis were more clonally expanded and had lower generation probabilities. The only immune exposure information available for the cohort was CMV serostatus. Across donors, most TCR sequences were observed very rarely, whereas some public TCRs were present in many individuals. In a later analysis, TCR association rates were found to vary across HLA loci, with the most associated TCRs seen for DRB1 alleles and the fewest for HLA-C alleles. Only TCR beta chains were sequenced in this cohort, and the absence of alpha or paired-chain data limited detectable features. Sequencing depth was assumed to be roughly uniform across donors in the presence/absence analyses, though that assumption may not hold. In a later genetic analysis, fewer N-insertions in productive TCRs were reported among donors in an Asian-associated ancestry cluster than the roughly 700-donor mean. Because some donors lacked HLA typing at each locus, the association tests relied only on the typed subset.

To prepare the library, the immunoSEQ multiplex PCR assay was applied. For the multiplex PCR, a mixture combining 60 forward primers for TCR Vbeta segments and 13 reverse primers for TCR Jbeta segments was used. Amplification of the CDR3 region of rearranged TCR beta genes was performed with a multiplex PCR assay on genomic DNA. Amplified TCR beta libraries were sequenced as 87-base-pair reads on the Illumina HiSeq System. Per the authors' processing: A later analysis counted approximately 74 million unique TCR beta chains across the 550 to 750 repertoires, and roughly 10 million of these chains were shared by at least two donors. Raw reads were error-corrected and collapsed into unique sequences by a nearest-neighbor algorithm in which closely related sequences were merged to remove PCR and sequencing errors. Alignment of CDR3 sequences to IMGT reference sequences was used to assign V, D and J gene segments. For a sequence to be retained, a match of at least six nucleotides was required to both a V gene segment and a J gene segment. Rearrangements were classified as productive when the CDR3 lacked stop codons and remained in frame with V and J, and all other rearrangements were classified as non-productive. CDR3 was defined by IMGT convention, running from the second conserved V-encoded cysteine to the conserved J-encoded phenylalanine. The earlier analysis of 450 to 750 of the donors excluded any sequence lacking an unambiguous match to a single V gene segment. In an earlier analysis of 587 of the donors, V segments were called functional above 56.7% productive rearrangements and were called segregating when the between-donor standard deviation exceeded 5%. To diagnose cytomegalovirus status from the catalog of TCR beta chain sequences, a statistical classification framework was built. A later analysis assigned V and J genes by comparing TCR nucleotide sequences with IMGT/GENE-DB human TR gene sequences. The TCRdist pipeline was used in a later analysis to assign CDR3 sequences and most-parsimonious VDJ recombination scenarios. In a later analysis, every TCR beta chain was defined by the combination of its CDR3 amino acid sequence and its V-gene family, and reads without a unique V-gene family were dropped. To address suspected cross-contamination and a sequencing artifact, a later analysis removed around 590 highly shared, low-generation-probability nucleotide sequences. A later analysis calculated a clonal expansion index for each public chain from normalized within-repertoire ranks of inferred template counts. In a later analysis, generation probabilities were computed with a VDJ recombination model fitted to out-of-frame rearrangements, and the resulting probabilities were checked against IGoR. In a later analysis, TCR-TCR, TCR-HLA and TCR-CMV co-occurrence was scored with hypergeometric tests, and a repertoire-size bias correction was applied to TCR pairs. False discovery rates were estimated in a later analysis by permuting HLA or CMV assignments 20 times. In a later analysis, co-occurring TCRs were grouped using DBSCAN, with TCRdist sequence similarity added in when clustering inside HLA-allele-positive subsets. Repertoires with fewer than 30,000 or more than 120,000 public chains were left out of co-occurrence clustering, as were about 5 repertoires with anomalous nucleotide sharing. The source is immuneACCESS, and TCRdb retained only in-frame sequences with V and J called. Part of the clones is not carried over; for the studies checked, unresolved V genes explain less than half of this, and the remainder is unexplained. From that table come the V and J calls and clone size; the DNA was used to work out D and trimming. The sample table records 100,000 to 150,000 clones; around 66% of these occur just once. The ten largest clones capture 1.5% of the sample.

In this sample, this clone turned up a few times. This clone's antigen is unknown. No quality values exist for individual bases; no much larger clone is one base distant. CDR1 and CDR2 were assigned from the germline V gene as SGHRS and YFSETQ. Trimming at the junction amounts to 5 bases on V and 0 bases on J, and the germline ends lie 9 bases apart. The CDR3 contains 13 residues, cysteine and phenylalanine counted. The CDR3 DNA has 39 bases and is translated from base 1. The cohort was made up of roughly 670 healthy bone marrow donors. All cohort members were sampled while nominally healthy, although unrecorded immune exposures were likely present. The donor tested CMV seronegative, placing the donor among the 350 to 400 seronegative members of the cohort. Every donor gave a peripheral blood sample, and the peripheral blood mononuclear cells from that sample were used for TCR beta sequencing. The Qiagen DNeasy Blood Extraction Kit was used to extract genomic DNA from the blood cell samples.

Sequencing was performed on PBMCs. The clonotype was recovered from a man in his late teens or twenties in good health and CMV-seronegative. The V gene is TRBV5-1 and the J gene is TRBJ2-7; the D gene is perhaps TRBD2, from 5 matching bases. The nucleotide sequence is TGCGCCAGCAGTAAAGGGAGCTCCTACGAGCAGTACTTC. Translation gives CASSKGSSYEQYF.